This entry is about one T cell receptor (beta chain). The assay was immunoSEQ multiplex PCR, and TCRdb's table has in-frame clones only and misses some. The sample lists just under 20,000 clones, roughly 87% occurring once. This specimen belongs to a study of T cell changes during pregnancy in multiple sclerosis. This CDR3 region has 13 residues. Source: CD8+ T cells from peripheral blood mononuclear cells, taken in the second trimester of pregnancy. V is TRBV21-1 and J is TRBJ1-2; the table names TRBD1, a call not compared with the DNA. TRBV21-1 constitutes a pseudogene. The source of this sequence is a female donor in good health, enrolled as a control in a pregnancy study. CDR3 coding DNA: TGTGCCAGCAGGACAGGGTCTAACTATGGCTACACCTTC. Translation: CASRTGSNYGYTF.